This passage covers 16 T cell receptor beta chains from one sample sequenced in a study of beta chain features in type 1 diabetes. Expressed TCRB transcripts were sequenced after all isolated RNA was converted to cDNA. Sequencing used immunoSEQ multiplex PCR; TCRdb keeps in-frame clones, though not all of them. This sample has hundreds of thousands of clones, with approximately 12% found just once. The sample was naive CD4+ T cells from blood. These receptor sequences come from a young man in good health.

This clone was recorded a few times. V and J are TRBV5-1 and TRBJ2-5; TRBD1 matches at 10 bases. The CDR3 is made up of 14 amino acids. Trimming took 5 bases from V and 3 from J; bases not matched to a gene: 4. Per germline, CDR1 SGHRS and CDR2 YFSETQ. The DNA for the CDR3 is TGCGCCAGCAGGGGACAGGGGACGAAAGAGACCCAGTACTTC. Translating it yields CASRGQGTKETQYF.

This clone was recorded a few times. The V and J genes are TRBV5-1 and TRBJ2-5; TRBD1 matches 8 bases. The CDR3 spans 15 residues. V shed 2 bases, J shed 5 bases, and the junction held 8 bases outside the gene matches. The germline V gene has CDR1 SGHRS and CDR2 YFSETQ. This CDR3 is CASSFRQGAEETQYF. CDR3 in DNA: TGCGCCAGCAGCTTTCGGCAGGGGGCTGAGGAGACCCAGTACTTC.

This clone has more than one count but fewer than ten. This rearrangement joins TRBV28 to TRBJ2-1; no firm D call. From germline, CDR1 is MDHEN and CDR2 SYDVKM. V gave up 7 bases and J gave up 1 base, with 11 bases separating them. This CDR3 has 14 amino acids. CDR3 amino acids: CASTLDGSYNEQFF. CDR3 sequence (DNA): TGTGCCAGCACCCTAGACGGATCCTACAATGAGCAGTTCTTC.

This clone was observed a handful of times. In the same sample, other DNA sequences code for this CDR3. This chain connects TRBV30 to TRBJ2-7, with D possibly TRBD1 on 6 matching bases. This CDR3 region has 11 residues. Germline V gene lookup returns CDR1 GTSNPN and CDR2 SVGIG (reference sequence). V was cut by 2 bases and J by 4 bases, with 6 bases left in between. CDR3 nucleotides: TGTGCCTGGAGTACAGGGTACGAGCAGTACTTC. Its protein is CAWSTGYEQYF.

The CDR3 sequence: CASSPRIEGADYGYTF. Here the CDR3 DNA reads TGTGCCAGCTCACCACGGATCGAGGGGGCGGACTATGGCTACACCTTC. The chain couples TRBV18 to TRBJ1-2; 7 bases agree with TRBD1. The CDR3 is made up of 16 amino acids. The V gene end was trimmed by 1 base and the J gene end by 3 bases; junction bases not matched to a gene: 8. The germline V gene has CDR1 KGHSH and CDR2 LQKENI. Filled out from reference TRBV18 and TRBJ1-2, the complete variable domain reads NAGVMQNPRHLVRRRGQEARLRCSPMKGHSHVYWYRQLPEEGLKFMVYLQKENIIDESGMPKERFSAEFPKEGPSILRIQQVVRGDSAAYFCASSPRIEGADYGYTFGSGTRLTVV.

This clone came up a few times. The CDR3 reads CASSDRTSGSIPYNEQFF. In DNA form, the CDR3 reads TGTGCCAGCAGTGACCGGACTAGCGGGAGTATCCCCTACAATGAGCAGTTCTTC. This sequence joins TRBV25-1 and TRBJ2-1, with 13 positions matching TRBD2. The V and J ends lost 3 bases and 2 bases, in that order; junction bases with no gene match: 7. This CDR3 has 18 amino acids. Germline lookup yields CDR1 MGHDK and CDR2 SYGVNS.

The rearrangement links TRBV5-4 to TRBJ1-4; a possible D gene is TRBD1 (5 bases). Germline lookup yields CDR1 SGHNT and CDR2 YYREEE (reference sequence). Deletions cut 1 base from V and 8 bases from J, with 12 bases between. This CDR3 is built from 14 residues. The CDR3 coding sequence is TGTGCCAGCAGCTTGCAGGGCGGGGAGGAAAAACTGTTTTTT. Protein: CASSLQGGEEKLFF.

This clone was found once. The chain links TRBV7-2 to TRBJ1-2; D uncertain. V gave up 0 bases and J gave up 4 bases, with 9 bases separating them. This CDR3 contains 14 residues. Germline loops: CDR1 SGHTA, CDR2 FQGNSA. The CDR3 DNA reads as TGTGCCAGCAGCTTAGCGCGAGGCTTCTATGGCTACACCTTC. Amino acid sequence: CASSLARGFYGYTF.

The chain carries TRBV4-2 and TRBJ1-4, with D tentatively TRBD1 (6 bases). Deletions cut 7 bases from V and 10 bases from J, with 16 bases between. Germline values: CDR1 LGHNA, CDR2 YNFKEQ. The CDR3 consists of 13 residues. This CDR3 reads CASTTGTDVKLFF. The CDR3 nucleotides are TGTGCCAGCACGACAGGCACGGACGTAAAACTGTTTTTT.

This rearrangement joins TRBV7-9 to TRBJ2-5, with D possibly being TRBD1 (7 bases). Trimming cost V 0 bases and J 4 bases, with 9 bases left between them. CDR1 is SEHNR and CDR2 is FQNEAQ in the germline V gene (reference sequence). This CDR3 is built from 14 residues. The CDR3 is CASSLARDRETQYF. CDR3 nucleotide sequence: TGTGCCAGCAGCTTAGCGCGGGACAGAGAGACCCAGTACTTC.

The chain joins TRBV5-5 to TRBJ1-5; no reliable D call. The CDR3 loop spans 15 amino acids. The germline V and J ends were trimmed by 1 base and 2 bases, with 10 bases remaining between them. Germline V lookup: CDR1 SGHKS, CDR2 YYEKEE (reference sequence). CDR3 residues: CASSLYGQGNQPQHF. CDR3 in DNA: TGTGCCAGCAGCTTGTATGGTCAGGGCAATCAGCCCCAGCATTTT.

A few counts support this clone. V usage is TRBV30 and J usage is TRBJ1-5, with D possibly being TRBD1 (6 bases). Between the trimmed V and J ends, which lost 7 bases and 7 bases, there was a span of 17 bases. Germline CDR1 GTSNPN, CDR2 SVGIG (reference sequence). The length of the CDR3 is 13 residues. The CDR3, as DNA: TGTGCCTCGGGGGCGGGGGCAGGCCAGCCCCAGCATTTT. Residues: CASGAGAGQPQHF.

This chain joins TRBV18 and TRBJ2-5; D perhaps matches TRBD2 (6 bases). The germline V gene has CDR1 KGHSH and CDR2 LQKENI. The V end was cut by 2 bases, the J end by 0 bases, with 13 bases between. The CDR3 runs 16 residues. CDR3 protein: CASSPAAGGYQETQYF. The CDR3 region has the DNA TGTGCCAGCTCACCAGCGGCCGGGGGTTACCAAGAGACCCAGTACTTC. The variable domain in full, with the rest retrieved from reference TRBV18 and TRBJ2-5, is NAGVMQNPRHLVRRRGQEARLRCSPMKGHSHVYWYRQLPEEGLKFMVYLQKENIIDESGMPKERFSAEFPKEGPSILRIQQVVRGDSAAYFCASSPAAGGYQETQYFGPGTRLLVL.

This clone was counted a few times. The gene calls are TRBV30 and TRBJ2-7, with D hard to call. The CDR3 totals 12 residues. CDR1 is GTSNPN and CDR2 is SVGIG in the germline V gene (reference sequence). V was shortened by 1 base and J by 4 bases, with 8 bases between the two germline ends. As DNA, the CDR3 is TGTGCCTGGAGTGGCAGGCCATACGAGCAGTACTTC. It yields the protein CAWSGRPYEQYF.

This chain uses TRBV6-5 with TRBJ2-5; D is possibly TRBD2 (5 bases). This CDR3 contains 13 residues. V gave up 4 bases and J gave up 3 bases, with 9 bases separating them. The germline CDR1 and CDR2 sequences are MNHEY and SVGAGI. The CDR3 DNA sequence: TGTGCCAGCAGTTTTCTCGGGAAAGAGACCCAGTACTTC. Protein sequence: CASSFLGKETQYF.

The chain has TRBV15 and TRBJ2-7, with D tentatively TRBD2 (6 bases). In germline, CDR1 is LNHNV, CDR2 YYDKDF (reference sequence). V dropped 1 base and J dropped 2 bases, with 9 bases sitting between them. The CDR3 has 14 residues. DNA of the CDR3: TGTGCCACCAGCAGAGGGAGGGCGGCCTACGAGCAGTACTTC. This translates into CATSRGRAAYEQYF.